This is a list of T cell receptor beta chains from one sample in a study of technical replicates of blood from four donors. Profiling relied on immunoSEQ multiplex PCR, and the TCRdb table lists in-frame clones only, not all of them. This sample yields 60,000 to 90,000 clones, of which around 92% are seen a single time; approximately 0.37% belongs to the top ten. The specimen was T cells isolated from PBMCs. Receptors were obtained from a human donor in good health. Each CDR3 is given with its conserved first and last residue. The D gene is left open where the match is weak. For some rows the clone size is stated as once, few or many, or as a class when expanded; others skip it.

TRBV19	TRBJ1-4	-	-	TGTGCCAGTAGTATACCAGGGCCAAATGAAAAACTGTTTTTT	CASSIPGPNEKLFF
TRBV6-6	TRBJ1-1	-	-	TGTGCCAGCAGTTACCCTTCCCCGAACACTGAAGCTTTCTTT	CASSYPSPNTEAFF
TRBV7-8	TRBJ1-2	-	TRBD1	TGTGCCAGCAGCTTAGAATCCACAGGGGACTATGGCTACACCTTC	CASSLESTGDYGYTF
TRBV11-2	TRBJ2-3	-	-	TGTGCCAGCAGCTTATCCCGCTATAGCACAGATACGCAGTATTTT	CASSLSRYSTDTQYF
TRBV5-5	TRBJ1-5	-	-	TGTGCCAGCAGCTTGGCCGGGGGGAATCAGCCCCAGCATTTT	CASSLAGGNQPQHF
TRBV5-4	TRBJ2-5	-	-	TGTGCCAGCAGGAGAACCGGCGACATGGAGACCCAGTACTTC	CASRRTGDMETQYF
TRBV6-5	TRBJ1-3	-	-	TGTGCCAGCAGCCCCAATTGGCCCTCAGGAAACACCATATATTTT	CASSPNWPSGNTIYF
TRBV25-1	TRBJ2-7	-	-	TGTGCCAGCAGTGAGATAGGGGGGACAGTACCCTACGAGCAGTACTTC	CASSEIGGTVPYEQYF
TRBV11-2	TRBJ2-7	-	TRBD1	TGTGCCAGCAGCTTAGGACAGGGGCTCTACGAGCAGTACTTC	CASSLGQGLYEQYF
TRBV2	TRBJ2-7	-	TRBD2	TGTGCCAGCAGTGATCAGCGGGAGGTGTCCGACGAGCAGTACTTC	CASSDQREVSDEQYF
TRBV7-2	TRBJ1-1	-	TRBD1	TGTGCCAGCAGCTTCGGGGACAGATTTAGAACTGAAGCTTTCTTT	CASSFGDRFRTEAFF
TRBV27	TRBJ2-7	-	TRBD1	TGTGCCAGCAGTTCCTATGTGTGGGACAGTCGCTACGAGCAGTACTTC	CASSSYVWDSRYEQYF
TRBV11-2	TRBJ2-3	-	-	TGTGCCAGCAGCCCTAGTAGCGCGCAGTATTTT	CASSPSSAQYF
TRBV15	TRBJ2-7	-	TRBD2	TGTGCCACCAGCCTCCCTACTAGCGGGTGGGTTGAGCAGTACTTC	CATSLPTSGWVEQYF
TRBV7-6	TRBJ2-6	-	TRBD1	TGTGCCAGCAGCTTAGCGCGTTGGACAGGGACTGGGGCCAACGTCCTGACTTTC	CASSLARWTGTGANVLTF
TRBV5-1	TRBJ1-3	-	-	TGCGCCAGCAGAAGGGGCGCAAGCTCTGGAAACACCATATATTTT	CASRRGASSGNTIYF
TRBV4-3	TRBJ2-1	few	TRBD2	TGCGCCAGCAGCCAAACTAGCGGGAGCACCTACAATGAGCAGTTCTTC	CASSQTSGSTYNEQFF
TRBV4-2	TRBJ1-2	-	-	TGTGCCAGCAGCCAAGAGGGACTTTCAGCTAATGGCTACACCTTC	CASSQEGLSANGYTF
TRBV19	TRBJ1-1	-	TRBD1	TGTGCCAGCCGGGGACAGCAGAACACTGAAGCTTTCTTT	CASRGQQNTEAFF
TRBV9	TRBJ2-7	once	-	TGTGCCAGCAGCGTAGGGGGCGAACCCTACGAGCAGTACTTC	CASSVGGEPYEQYF
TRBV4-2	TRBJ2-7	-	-	TGTGCCAGCAGCCAAGATCTGGGAGGCTACGAGCAGTACTTC	CASSQDLGGYEQYF
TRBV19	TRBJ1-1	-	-	TGTGCCAGTAGTATGCCCGGGTTCGGGGGGATACCGAACACTGAAGCTTTCTTT	CASSMPGFGGIPNTEAFF
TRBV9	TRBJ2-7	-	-	TGTGCCAGCAGCGCTTGGGAGGTCGCGACCTACGAGCAGTACTTC	CASSAWEVATYEQYF
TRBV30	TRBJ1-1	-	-	TGTGCCTGGGTCCTAGGCTGGGACACTGAAGCTTTCTTT	CAWVLGWDTEAFF